Presented here are 16 T cell receptor beta chains from one specimen sequenced in a study of T cell repertoires in cytomegalovirus infection. Their antigens remain unidentified. Via MiXCR, TCRdb re-called the reads, giving one row per CDR3 protein. The data hold around 69,000 distinct CDR3 sequences, with roughly 20% observed a single time. Sequences were derived from CD8+ T cells from cultured PBMCs, sampled from culture after CMV antigen stimulation. Receptors were obtained from a human donor in good health (CMV status not recorded). Some clones in this sample may be carry-over from other donors' samples.

Judged by abundance, this clonotype is medium-sized. The V call is TRBV7-2, the J call TRBJ1-2; maybe TRBD1 (6 bases). V lost 2 bases, J lost 3 bases, and 7 bases lay in between. Germline values: CDR1 SGHTA, CDR2 FQGNSA. The CDR3 spans 13 residues. The CDR3 DNA reads as TGTGCCAGCAGCTTATCAGGGGACTATGGCTACACCTTC. It encodes CASSLSGDYGYTF.

This clonotype was counted a few times. Sequence at one end of the junction differs from germline and may be a read error. The chain carries TRBV4-1 and TRBJ2-7; 9 bases are shared with TRBD2. CDR1 and CDR2 (germline): MGHRA, YSYEKL. The CDR3 consists of 16 residues. CDR3 sequence reads: CASSQVLAGTSYEQYF. The CDR3 DNA reads TGTGCCAGCAGCCAAGTCCTAGCGGGGACCTCCTACGAGCAGTACTTC.

The chain is built from TRBV4-1 and TRBJ2-7; D is undetermined. Trimming removed 3 bases at V and 3 bases at J, with 9 bases between. Germline CDR1 and CDR2: MGHRA and YSYEKL. The CDR3 extends over 13 amino acids. As DNA, the CDR3 is TGCGCCAGCAGCCACCGCACGGGCTACGAGCAGTACTTC. It codes for CASSHRTGYEQYF.

Worth noting for this clonotype: The junction shows a germline mismatch at one end, possibly a read error. V is TRBV7-7 and J is TRBJ2-5; D perhaps matches TRBD2 (5 bases). The CDR3 has 13 amino acids. Germline CDR1 reads SSHAT; CDR2 reads FNYEAQ (reference sequence). The CDR3 spells CASSLAWEETQYF. The CDR3 region has the DNA TGTGCTAGCAGCTTAGCTTGGGAGGAGACCCAGTACTTC. The full variable domain, its missing parts supplied by reference TRBV7-7 and TRBJ2-5, is GAGVSQSPRYKVTKRGQDVTLRCDPISSHATLYWYQQALGQGPEFLTYFNYEAQPDKSGLPSDRFSAERPEGSISTLTIQRTEQRDSAMYRCASSLAWEETQYFGPGTRLLVL.

This chain joins TRBV6-2 or TRBV6-3 and TRBJ1-1; 7 bases agree with TRBD1. Looked up from germline, CDR1 is MNHEY and CDR2 is SVGEGT. After removal of 2 bases from V and 1 base from J, the junction contained 7 bases not matched to a gene. The CDR3 extends over 16 amino acids. Here the CDR3 reads CASSYTTGVENTEAFF. DNA of the CDR3: TGTGCCAGCAGTTACACCACAGGGGTTGAGAACACTGAAGCTTTCTTT.

The chain links TRBV2 to TRBJ2-7; D remains ambiguous. Germline lookup yields CDR1 SNHLY and CDR2 FYNNEI. The CDR3 has 13 amino acids. With 2 bases removed from V and 0 bases from J, the gap between germline ends came to 5 bases. This chain's CDR3 is CASSEWVSYEQYF. CDR3 sequence (DNA): TGTGCCAGCAGTGAATGGGTCTCCTACGAGCAGTACTTC. Full variable domain (missing parts from reference TRBV2 and TRBJ2-7): EPEVTQTPSHQVTQMGQEVILRCVPISNHLYFYWYRQILGQKVEFLVSFYNNEISEKSEIFDDQFSVERPDGSNFTLKIRSTKLEDSAMYFCASSEWVSYEQYFGPGTRLTVT.

This clonotype was seen many times. The V call is TRBV7-2, the J call TRBJ1-2; D perhaps matches TRBD1 (6 bases). CDR3 length: 14 residues. V was clipped by 3 bases and J by 4 bases, with 12 bases between them. The germline CDR1 and CDR2 sequences are SGHTA and FQGNSA. As DNA, the CDR3 is TGTGCCAGCAGCTTGGGGACACTAGTCTATGGCTACACCTTC. Its translation: CASSLGTLVYGYTF.

This sequence joins TRBV5-6 and TRBJ1-4, with TRBD1 matching 7 bases. The V segment lost 0 bases and the J segment 8 bases; nucleotides outside the gene matches: 13. CDR3 size: 17 residues. Germline V gives CDR1 SGHDT, CDR2 YYEEEE. CDR3 sequence reads: CASSLARERSGGEKLFF. CDR3 DNA sequence: TGTGCCAGCAGCTTGGCCAGGGAAAGGTCAGGGGGAGAAAAACTGTTTTTT.

There are a few counts of this clonotype. The chain combines TRBV6-4 with TRBJ1-2; D may be TRBD1 (5 bases). Germline lookup yields CDR1 MRHNA and CDR2 SNTAGT. The CDR3 covers 16 residues. V was pared by 3 bases and J by 4 bases, with 18 bases between. CDR3 sequence reads: CASSESGRGSRYGYTF. CDR3 sequence (DNA): TGTGCCAGCAGTGAATCAGGGAGGGGATCCCGCTATGGCTACACCTTC.

The chain uses TRBV25-1 and TRBJ1-2; no reliable D call. V lost 3 bases, J lost 4 bases, and 12 bases lay in between. The CDR3 consists of 14 residues. CDR1 MGHDK and CDR2 SYGVNS come from the germline V gene. CDR3 nucleotide sequence: TGTGCCAGCAGTGACTCGGGTGGTAGCTATGGCTACACCTTC. The encoded protein is CASSDSGGSYGYTF.

This rearrangement joins TRBV6-1 to TRBJ2-7; D might be TRBD2 (5 bases). Trimming shortened V by 7 bases and J by 13 bases, and 14 bases separated the two germline ends. The CDR3 spans 10 residues. Germline CDR1 and CDR2: MNHNS and SASEGT. The CDR3 loop is CASTAGLHYF. DNA of the CDR3: TGTGCCAGCACGGCGGGTCTACACTACTTC.

The genes are TRBV11-3 and TRBJ1-1, with TRBD1 as a possible D gene (5 bases). The CDR3 sequence is 14 residues long. V was shortened by 5 bases and J by 5 bases, with 15 bases between the two germline ends. In germline, CDR1 is SGHNT, CDR2 YENEEA. The CDR3 loop is CASSPGRGETEAFF. The CDR3 coding sequence is TGTGCCAGCAGCCCCGGACGAGGGGAAACTGAAGCTTTCTTT.

This clonotype was observed a handful of times. The V and J genes are TRBV7-2 and TRBJ1-2, with D possibly matching TRBD1 (6 bases). V was trimmed by 5 bases and J by 0 bases, leaving 10 bases between them. Germline V lookup: CDR1 SGHTA, CDR2 FQGNSA. CDR3 length: 14 residues. The CDR3 sequence: CASSPGTTNYGYTF. The CDR3 DNA sequence: TGTGCCAGCAGCCCCGGGACAACTAACTATGGCTACACCTTC.

This chain connects TRBV7-9 to TRBJ1-1; D uncertain. V lost 4 bases, J lost 4 bases, and 10 bases lay in between. Germline CDR1 reads SEHNR; CDR2 reads FQNEAQ (reference sequence). The CDR3 contains 13 residues. CDR3 region: CASSSPRITEAFF. The CDR3 nucleotides read TGTGCCAGCAGCTCCCCTAGGATCACTGAAGCTTTCTTT.

The chain couples TRBV27 to TRBJ2-1; TRBD1 matches 7 bases. This CDR3 spans 13 amino acids. Looked up from germline, CDR1 is MNHEY and CDR2 is SMNVEV (reference sequence). Trimming at V came to 8 bases and at J to 4 bases, leaving 5 bases not matched to a gene. DNA for the CDR3: TGTGCCAGCGCCGACAGGGCGTACAATGAGCAGTTCTTC. Amino acids: CASADRAYNEQFF.

V gene TRBV12-3 or TRBV12-4 combines with J gene TRBJ1-2; D ambiguous. This CDR3 comprises 13 residues. Trimming cost V 3 bases and J 5 bases, with 10 bases left between them. The CDR3 sequence: CASSLGGGYGYTF. The CDR3 nucleotides are TGTGCCAGCAGTTTGGGAGGTGGTTATGGCTACACCTTC.